The next 20 T cell receptor beta chains were all read from a single sample in a study of T cells after yellow fever vaccination. TCRdb reanalysed the 5' RACE reads using MiXCR and keeps one entry per CDR3 protein. The repertoire holds 200,000 to 300,000 distinct CDR3 sequences, with 3.6% as singletons. This sample comprised PBMCs, obtained 15 days after the yellow fever booster vaccination. The receptors were sampled from a man aged 18-30 years who received the YFV17D yellow fever vaccine.

The chain recombines TRBV10-1 with TRBJ1-1, with a weak D call TRBD1 (5 bases). CDR1 and CDR2 from the germline V gene are WNHNN and SYGVQD (reference sequence). The CDR3 runs to 16 residues. Trimming shortened V by 6 bases and J by 5 bases, and 22 bases separated the two germline ends. CDR3 DNA: TGCGCCAGCAGCCCCGATCGTCGGGGGGTGATGACTGAAGCTTTCTTT. It is translated as CASSPDRRGVMTEAFF.

This clonotype was observed many times. The chain carries TRBV20-1 and TRBJ2-4, with TRBD1 matching 7 bases. The CDR3 sequence is 14 residues long. Germline lookup yields CDR1 DFQATT and CDR2 SNEGSKA (reference sequence). CDR3 residues: CRTVPLGSPAGGYF. In DNA, the CDR3 is TGCAGGACTGTTCCCCTGGGCAGCCCCGCAGGGGGGTACTTC.

This clonotype was detected ten times or more. The rearrangement links TRBV6-6 to TRBJ1-4, with a tentative D call TRBD1 (5 bases). CDR1 is MNHNY and CDR2 is SVGAGI in the germline V gene (reference sequence). Trimming left V 0 bases short and J 7 bases short, with 15 bases between. The length of the CDR3 is 16 residues. The CDR3 loop reads CASSYSRGVGGEKLFF. The CDR3 DNA is TGTGCCAGCAGTTACTCGAGAGGGGTCGGGGGTGAAAAACTGTTTTTT.

In its sample, this clonotype was seen many times. The J gene is TRBJ2-7, the V gene TRBV28, with TRBD1 matching over 10 bases. Germline-derived CDR1 and CDR2 are MDHEN and SYDVKM. The CDR3 extends over 15 amino acids. V was clipped by 3 bases and J by 2 bases; unmatched bases: 4. The CDR3 coding sequence is TGTGCCAGCAGTTTGTCGGGACAGGGGACCTACGAGCAGTACGTC. Its protein product is CASSLSGQGTYEQYV.

In this sample, this clonotype turned up many times. CDR3 sequence (DNA): TGTGCCAGCAGCGTAGCTGGTGGGGGGCGATCTGGGGCCAACGTCCTGACTTTC. It encodes CASSVAGGGRSGANVLTF. The V call is TRBV9, the J call TRBJ2-6; either TRBD1 or TRBD2 may supply D (6 bases each). In germline, CDR1 is SGDLS, CDR2 YYNGEE. The CDR3 contains 18 residues. The germline V and J ends were trimmed by 0 bases and 1 base, with 14 bases remaining between them.

This clonotype was detected many times. V is TRBV4-3 and J is TRBJ1-1, with D unclear. Germline V CDR1 and CDR2: LGHNA, YSLEER. V was shortened by 1 base and J by 0 bases, with 12 bases between the two germline ends. This CDR3 spans 16 amino acids. Written as DNA, the CDR3 is TGCGCCAGCAGCCAAGCCCTTTTACGGGTGAACACTGAAGCTTTCTTT. This sequence encodes CASSQALLRVNTEAFF.

The chain carries TRBV5-1 and TRBJ2-1; the D is unclear. The ends were cut back, 0 bases at V and 11 bases at J, with 18 bases in the middle. Germline loops: CDR1 SGHRS, CDR2 YFSETQ. There are 15 residues in the CDR3. CDR3: CASSLAGSPVGQQFF. CDR3 sequence (DNA): TGCGCCAGCAGCTTGGCTGGGTCTCCCGTCGGACAGCAGTTCTTC. Full variable domain (rest looked up from reference TRBV5-1 and TRBJ2-1): KAGVTQTPRYLIKTRGQQVTLSCSPISGHRSVSWYQQTPGQGLQFLFEYFSETQRNKGNFPGRFSGRQFSNSRSEMNVSTLELGDSALYLCASSLAGSPVGQQFFGPGTRLTVL.

The V gene is TRBV5-1, the J gene TRBJ2-5; tentatively, D is TRBD2 (6 bases). The germline V gene has CDR1 SGHRS and CDR2 YFSETQ. V was trimmed by 5 bases and J by 5 bases, leaving 19 bases between them. CDR3 length: 15 amino acids. The CDR3 DNA is TGCGCCAGCAGGAATAGCGGCAACGCGGAGGAGACCCAGTACTTC. Protein: CASRNSGNAEETQYF.

This clonotype came up a few times. The rearrangement joins TRBV4-3 to TRBJ2-1, with 10 bases that match TRBD2. The CDR3 spans 16 residues. Losses at the gene ends were 1 base for V and 9 bases for J; bases not matched to a gene: 9. CDR1 and CDR2 from the germline V gene are LGHNA and YSLEER. CDR3 residues: CASSQALLAGVAEQFF. The CDR3 nucleotides read TGCGCCAGCAGCCAAGCCCTCCTAGCGGGGGTGGCTGAGCAGTTCTTC.

This clonotype showed up many times. The V gene is TRBV12-3 or TRBV12-4, the J gene TRBJ1-1; a possible D gene is TRBD1 (6 bases). The V gene lost 2 bases and the J gene lost 5 bases, with 12 bases spanning the gap. The CDR3 is made up of 14 amino acids. In DNA form, the CDR3 reads TGTGCCAGCAGTTTATTACAGGGCTATACTGAAGCTTTCTTT. This encodes CASSLLQGYTEAFF.

The table lists this clonotype with many counts. The chain recombines TRBV4-1 with TRBJ2-7; TRBD2 matches at 11 bases. After removal of 3 bases from V and 6 bases from J, the junction contained 1 base not matched to a gene. Per the germline V gene, CDR1 is MGHRA and CDR2 is YSYEKL. This CDR3 is built from 13 residues. CDR3 nucleotide sequence: TGCGCCAGCAGCCAGCTAGCGGGGGGCGAGCAGTACGTC. This encodes CASSQLAGGEQYV.

This clonotype was counted many times. The chain combines TRBV12-3 or TRBV12-4 with TRBJ2-2; D is unclear. This CDR3 has 14 residues. V dropped 3 bases and J dropped 4 bases, with 9 bases sitting between them. The CDR3 loop reads CASSLGGSTGELFF. In nucleotides, the CDR3 is TGTGCCAGCAGTTTGGGTGGTAGCACCGGGGAGCTGTTTTTT.

Many counts were recorded for this clonotype. The chain links TRBV5-1 to TRBJ1-1, with 10 bases that match TRBD1. Per germline, CDR1 SGHRS and CDR2 YFSETQ. There are 15 residues in the CDR3. Losses at the gene ends were 1 base for V and 4 bases for J; bases not matched to a gene: 4. The CDR3 nucleotides are TGCGCCAGCAGCTTGTTGGGACAGGGGAGCACTGAAGCTTTCTTT. Residues: CASSLLGQGSTEAFF.

Ten or more counts support this clonotype. The chain carries TRBV6-6 and TRBJ1-1, with D unclear. Per germline, CDR1 MNHNY and CDR2 SVGAGI (reference sequence). V was pared by 7 bases and J by 3 bases, with 12 bases between. The CDR3 contains 13 residues. The CDR3 DNA is TGTGCCAGCAACGGTAACACGGACACTGAAGCTTTCTTT. It specifies CASNGNTDTEAFF.

This clonotype was seen repeatedly, ten times or more. The J gene is TRBJ1-5, the V gene TRBV29-1; the match to TRBD1 covers 9 bases. This CDR3 spans 14 amino acids. The germline CDR1 and CDR2 sequences are SQVTM and ANQGSEA. The J segment lost 5 bases and the V segment lost 4 bases, leaving 6 bases of the junction unmatched. CDR3 loop: CSVVDGTGYQPQHF. The CDR3 DNA reads as TGCAGCGTTGTTGACGGGACAGGGTATCAGCCCCAGCATTTT. The full variable domain, in which reference TRBV29-1 and TRBJ1-5 provide the parts outside the CDR3, is SAVISQKPSRDICQRGTSLTIQCQVDSQVTMMFWYRQQPGQSLTLIATANQGSEATYESGFVIDKFPISRPNLTFSTLTVSNMSPEDSSIYLCSVVDGTGYQPQHFGDGTRLSIL.

There are many counts of this clonotype. CDR3 sequence reads: CASSFRDRVVSNEKLFF. The DNA of the CDR3 is TGTGCCAGCAGTTTCCGGGACAGGGTGGTTTCTAATGAAAAACTGTTTTTT. The J gene is TRBJ1-4, the V gene TRBV12-3 or TRBV12-4; 9 nucleotides line up with TRBD1. V shed 3 bases and J 3 bases; nucleotides not matched to a gene: 8. CDR3 size: 17 residues.

About this clonotype itself: A much larger clonotype is one base distant, so this may be a read error. The rearrangement uses TRBV20-1 and TRBJ2-3, with 10 bases fitting TRBD2. This CDR3 contains 15 residues. CDR1 and CDR2 from the germline V gene are DFQATT and SNEGSKA (reference sequence). CDR3 coding DNA: TGCAGTCCTAGAGGACTAGCGGTTGGCACAGATACGCAGTATTTT. Its protein is CSPRGLAVGTDTQYF.

This clonotype was recorded at least ten times. The chain has TRBV12-3 or TRBV12-4 and TRBJ2-3, with 8 bases that match TRBD2. Trimming removed 6 bases from V and 4 bases from J; junction bases left unmatched: 12. The CDR3 sequence is 16 residues long. In DNA, the CDR3 is TGTGCCAGCAGCCCTTGGGGTAGCGGGGCCTCAGATACGCAGTATTTT. It specifies CASSPWGSGASDTQYF.

This clonotype has ten or more counts. This chain connects TRBV3-1 to TRBJ2-3; D is unresolved. Per the germline V gene, CDR1 is LGHDT and CDR2 is YNNKEL (reference sequence). With 0 bases removed from V and 2 bases from J, the gap between germline ends came to 9 bases. There are 15 residues in the CDR3. CDR3 nucleotides: TGTGCCAGCAGCCAAGATCAAGATCCCACAGATACGCAGTATTTT. Translation: CASSQDQDPTDTQYF.

This clonotype was recorded at least ten times. The chain has TRBV12-3 or TRBV12-4 and TRBJ2-3; possibly TRBD1 for D (5 bases). This CDR3 comprises 13 residues. The germline V and J ends were trimmed by 6 bases and 1 base, with 8 bases remaining between them. DNA of the CDR3: TGTGCCAGCAGGCTAGGGGGCACAGATACGCAGTATTTT. Translating gives CASRLGGTDTQYF.